This TCR beta chain was identified during a study of PD-L1 blockade in urothelial cancer. Looking at the study overall: Specimens of blood held a median count of about 150,000 T cells.

Described time point: peripheral blood 6 weeks after treatment start. V was trimmed by 4 bases and J by 4 bases, leaving 10 bases between them. The germline CDR1 and CDR2 sequences are SGHDN and FVKESK. The CDR3 covers 13 residues. This clone came up once. The table came from immunoSEQ multiplex PCR; TCRdb's copy has only in-frame clones and leaves some out. The sample yields over 100,000 clones, approximately 90% seen once. This specimen consisted of PBMCs, obtained around atezolizumab (anti-PD-L1) treatment. The V call is TRBV14, the J call TRBJ2-5, with D possibly TRBD2 on 6 matching bases. This TCR was recovered from a man in his fifties or sixties with urothelial cancer. This CDR3 reads CASSRGVSETQYF. The CDR3 region has the DNA TGTGCCAGCAGCCGGGGGGTTTCAGAGACCCAGTACTTC.